The entry below gives a single T cell receptor beta chain sequence along with its context. Its antigen is unidentified. This sample is drawn from a study of T cell responses to AZD1222 COVID-19 vaccine. The data were produced by immunoSEQ multiplex PCR, yet TCRdb's version contains in-frame clones alone and is incomplete. The sample shows around 100,000 clones, nearly 95% of them seen only once. Study-level findings and limits: CD4 TCRs associated with vaccination spanned spike, dominating at 160-218 and 743-854.

Trimming took 1 base from V and 5 from J, leaving 9 bases between them. In germline, CDR1 is MDHEN, CDR2 SYDVKM. The CDR3 spans 14 residues. The receptor was derived from an adult in good health. The material was peripheral blood, obtained on day 0 of AZD1222 vaccination. V and J are TRBV28 and TRBJ1-5; no firm D call. The CDR3 region is CASSLSQSHQPQHF. DNA of the CDR3: TGTGCCAGCAGTTTATCCCAATCTCATCAGCCCCAGCATTTT.